The 20 T cell receptor beta chains below were found in one sample sequenced in a study of blood T cell repertoires in COVID-19. TCRdb's copy holds only in-frame clones and misses some; the assay was immunoSEQ multiplex PCR. The table shows 350,000 to 400,000 clones, with 85% to 90% occurring only once. The sample taken for sequencing was PBMCs or T cells enriched from blood (not recorded which). The source of these receptors is a man aged 18-30 years who had recovered from COVID-19.

The gene calls are TRBV6-5 and TRBJ1-1; D gene unclear. Germline CDR1 and CDR2: MNHEY and SVGAGI. V lost 2 bases, J lost 8 bases, and 12 bases lay in between. The CDR3 has 13 amino acids. The CDR3 reads CASSYLGSPEAFF. DNA for the CDR3: TGTGCCAGCAGTTACCTGGGGAGCCCCGAAGCTTTCTTT.

The CDR3 is CASSPASGRAGEQYF. The CDR3 bases are TGTGCCAGCAGCCCAGCTAGCGGGAGGGCAGGCGAGCAGTACTTC. The genes are TRBV7-2 and TRBJ2-7, with 12 bases that match TRBD2. This CDR3 has 15 residues. The ends lost 5 bases at V and 6 bases at J; junction bases unmatched: 8. Looked up from germline, CDR1 is SGHTA and CDR2 is FQGNSA.

This clone was counted only a few times. V usage is TRBV27 and J usage is TRBJ1-1; 9 bases are shared with TRBD1. The CDR3 is 14 residues long. Trimming cost V 5 bases and J 5 bases; bases outside gene matches: 6. Per germline, CDR1 MNHEY and CDR2 SMNVEV (reference sequence). CDR3 sequence reads: CASSRTGVRTEAFF. CDR3 DNA sequence: TGTGCCAGCAGTCGGACAGGGGTTCGGACTGAAGCTTTCTTT.

The rearrangement uses TRBV7-6 and TRBJ1-6; 7 bases fit TRBD1. Germline V gene data show CDR1 as SGHVS and CDR2 as FNYEAQ. With V trimmed by 1 base and J by 10 bases, 4 bases remained unmatched. This CDR3 is 14 amino acids long. CDR3 in DNA: TGTGCCAGCAGCTTAGGAGGGGGCGTCTCACCCCTCCACTTT. Its translation: CASSLGGGVSPLHF.

The rearrangement uses TRBV19 and TRBJ1-2, with D uncertain. The CDR3 length is 19 residues. V was shortened by 10 bases and J by 5 bases, with 35 bases between the two germline ends. Germline CDR1 is LNHDA and CDR2 is SQIVND (reference sequence). The CDR3 reads CATQDRLEGTTTTTYGYTF. The CDR3 DNA reads TGTGCCACCCAAGACCGCTTAGAAGGTACCACGACCACTACTTATGGCTACACCTTC.

This chain joins TRBV28 and TRBJ2-7; a possible D gene is TRBD1 (5 bases). Trimming cost V 5 bases and J 2 bases, with 16 bases left between them. CDR1 and CDR2 (germline): MDHEN, SYDVKM. The CDR3 consists of 15 residues. The CDR3 sequence is CASSTRRQGTYEQYF. The CDR3 DNA reads TGTGCCAGCAGTACCCGTCGGCAGGGTACCTACGAGCAGTACTTC.

V is TRBV2 and J is TRBJ2-7; D gene ambiguous. V lost 4 bases and J 3 bases, leaving 7 bases between the germline ends. Germline-derived CDR1 and CDR2 are SNHLY and FYNNEI. This CDR3 spans 12 amino acids. CDR3 in DNA: TGTGCCAGCAGTGCTACAGACTACGAGCAGTACTTC. Its protein is CASSATDYEQYF.

This clone has a single count. The V and J genes are TRBV4-2 and TRBJ1-2; perhaps TRBD1 as D (6 bases). CDR1 and CDR2 (germline): LGHNA, YNFKEQ. The V gene lost 0 bases and the J gene lost 4 bases, with 15 bases spanning the gap. CDR3 length: 16 residues. The CDR3 loop is CASSQDGQGSVYGYTF. CDR3 DNA sequence: TGTGCCAGCAGCCAAGATGGTCAGGGGTCGGTCTATGGCTACACCTTC.

The V and J genes are TRBV6-5 and TRBJ2-5, with 9 bases aligning to TRBD2. The CDR3 has 15 amino acids. The V gene's germline CDR1 is MNHEY and CDR2 SVGAGI. V was clipped by 6 bases and J by 5 bases; unmatched bases: 10. The CDR3 DNA follows: TGTGCCAGCAGCCTGCCTGGGGCGGGAGGGGAGACCCAGTACTTC. It specifies CASSLPGAGGETQYF.

The rearrangement joins TRBV5-4 to TRBJ1-3, with D uncertain. Between the trimmed V and J ends, which lost 0 bases and 2 bases, there was a span of 12 bases. The CDR3 has 16 residues. Germline loops: CDR1 SGHNT, CDR2 YYREEE (reference sequence). CDR3 region: CASSLGLGSAGNTIYF. The CDR3 region has the DNA TGTGCCAGCAGCTTGGGGTTGGGTAGCGCTGGAAACACCATATATTTT. Combining the CDR3 with reference TRBV5-4 and TRBJ1-3 gives the whole variable domain ETGVTQSPTHLIKTRGQQVTLRCSSQSGHNTVSWYQQALGQGPQFIFQYYREEENGRGNFPPRFSGLQFPNYSSELNVNALELDDSALYLCASSLGLGSAGNTIYFGEGSWLTVV.

Concerning this clone: Other DNA sequences of this sample code for an identical CDR3. The V and J genes are TRBV19 and TRBJ2-2, with TRBD1 as a possible D gene (5 bases). The V gene lost 1 base and the J gene lost 6 bases, with 6 bases spanning the gap. This CDR3 comprises 13 residues. Germline V gene sequence: CDR1 LNHDA, CDR2 SQIVND (reference sequence). Here the CDR3 DNA reads TGTGCCAGTAGTATAGGGGGCCCCGGGGAGCTGTTTTTT. It specifies CASSIGGPGELFF.

CDR3 DNA: TGTGCCAGCAGCCCTAACAGGGGGAGATCCTACGAGCAGTACTTC. This gives the protein CASSPNRGRSYEQYF. The V call is TRBV7-8, the J call TRBJ2-7, with 8 bases fitting TRBD1. The junction had 7 bases not matched to a gene; V was cut back by 5 bases and J by 1 base. The germline gives CDR1 SGHVS, CDR2 FQNEAQ. This CDR3 is built from 15 residues. Combining the CDR3 with reference TRBV7-8 and TRBJ2-7 gives the whole variable domain GAGVSQSPRYKVAKRGQDVALRCDPISGHVSLFWYQQALGQGPEFLTYFQNEAQLDKSGLPSDRFFAERPEGSVSTLKIQRTQQEDSAVYLCASSPNRGRSYEQYFGPGTRLTVT.

The chain combines TRBV11-3 with TRBJ1-1; TRBD1 is a possible D gene (5 bases). V dropped 5 bases and J dropped 4 bases, with 11 bases sitting between them. The length of the CDR3 is 13 residues. Germline V gives CDR1 SGHNT, CDR2 YENEEA. The CDR3 DNA sequence: TGTGCCAGCAGCGCAGGGTTTGTCACTGAAGCTTTCTTT. The encoded protein is CASSAGFVTEAFF.

V and J are TRBV5-4 and TRBJ2-3; 9 bases are shared with TRBD2. The junction had 19 bases not matched to a gene; V was cut back by 6 bases and J by 5 bases. Per the germline V gene, CDR1 is SGHNT and CDR2 is YYREEE (reference sequence). There are 18 residues in the CDR3. The CDR3, as DNA: TGTGCCAGCAAAACATCGGAGGGGGGCGGGAGGGCCCGAGATACGCAGTATTTT. As protein: CASKTSEGGGRARDTQYF.

The chain uses TRBV7-2 and TRBJ2-3; TRBD1 might be the D (6 bases). The V end lost 4 bases, the J end lost 6 bases, and 14 bases lay between the germline ends. Germline CDR1 reads SGHTA; CDR2 reads FQGNSA. The CDR3 contains 14 residues. Here the CDR3 reads CASSSGQPRDTQYF. CDR3 coding DNA: TGTGCCAGCAGCTCTGGACAGCCGAGGGATACGCAGTATTTT.

The rearrangement links TRBV5-1 to TRBJ2-7; 9 positions agree with TRBD2. The CDR3 is made up of 16 amino acids. V gave up 3 bases and J gave up 5 bases; unmatched junction bases: 12. Germline assignment: CDR1 SGHRS and CDR2 YFSETQ. The CDR3 nucleotides are TGCGCCAGCAGCTCCGACTATAGCGGGGGTCGTAACGAGCAGTACTTC. Its translation is CASSSDYSGGRNEQYF. Supplemented by reference TRBV5-1 and TRBJ2-7, the full variable domain reads KAGVTQTPRYLIKTRGQQVTLSCSPISGHRSVSWYQQTPGQGLQFLFEYFSETQRNKGNFPGRFSGRQFSNSRSEMNVSTLELGDSALYLCASSSDYSGGRNEQYFGPGTRLTVT.

This clone was seen only once. The CDR3 region is CASSLEDRDNGYTF. CDR3 coding DNA: TGTGCCAGCAGCTTAGAGGACAGGGACAATGGCTACACCTTC. V gene TRBV7-9 combines with J gene TRBJ1-2; 8 bases are shared with TRBD1. The trim removed 1 base at V and 6 bases at J, leaving 4 bases unmatched. The CDR3 contains 14 residues. Germline V gene lookup returns CDR1 SEHNR and CDR2 FQNEAQ (reference sequence).

The chain employs TRBV7-9 and TRBJ1-2; 9 bases are a match to TRBD1. Germline trimming cut 4 bases from V and 7 bases from J; bases unmatched to any gene: 7. Germline V gene lookup returns CDR1 SEHNR and CDR2 FQNEAQ (reference sequence). The CDR3 covers 14 residues. DNA for the CDR3: TGTGCCAGCAGCTCCCCACAGGGGGCGGGTGGCTACACCTTC. Protein: CASSSPQGAGGYTF.

This chain joins TRBV1 and TRBJ2-7; TRBD2 is the table's D call and was not checked against the DNA. TRBV1 is reported as a pseudogene. The CDR3 runs 14 residues. The CDR3 protein is CTSSQATEIYEQYF. The CDR3 nucleotides read TGCACCAGCAGCCAAGCGACGGAGATTTACGAGCAGTACTTC.

The chain joins TRBV5-1 to TRBJ1-1; D is ambiguous. The CDR3 extends over 13 amino acids. Trimming shortened V by 0 bases and J by 4 bases, and 7 bases separated the two germline ends. Germline V gives CDR1 SGHRS, CDR2 YFSETQ. CDR3 DNA sequence: TGCGCCAGCAGCTTGGGAAGAGGCACTGAAGCTTTCTTT. Protein sequence: CASSLGRGTEAFF.